The rows below give T cell receptor beta chains drawn from one sample of a study of identical twins. TCRdb processed the 5' RACE reads anew with MiXCR; each CDR3 protein has one entry. This sample carries more than 1.5 million distinct CDR3 sequences, around 29% of them seen once, and the ten largest clones take over 0.25%. Material: cord blood. These receptors all come from a newborn girl in good health. The CDR3 runs from the conserved cysteine through the conserved F or W. Each record gives: clone size, V gene, D gene, J gene, CDR3 DNA, CDR3 protein. The D gene is left open where the match is weak. Clone size is stated in some rows and not others, as once, few, many or a class when expanded.

.	TRBV24-1	TRBD2	TRBJ2-5	TGTGCCACCAGTGAGGGGACTAGCGGGAGGAATGAGCAGTACTTC	CATSEGTSGRNEQYF
.	TRBV19	.	TRBJ1-1	TGTGCCAGTAGCCCCTTTTCATCCGGGACCCAAGCTTTCTTT	CASSPFSSGTQAFF
few	TRBV2	TRBD2	TRBJ2-3	TGTGCCAGCACAAGGAATGGGGGCGGGGGGGTCACAGATACGCAGTATTTT	CASTRNGGGGVTDTQYF
few	TRBV13	.	TRBJ1-6	TGTGCCAGCAGCGTCCTCGGGAGTCGGTATAATTCACCCCTCCACTTT	CASSVLGSRYNSPLHF
.	TRBV25-1	TRBD1	TRBJ1-2	TGTGCCAGCAGTGAATATGCAGGGGGATATGGCTACACCTTC	CASSEYAGGYGYTF
.	TRBV28	.	TRBJ1-6	TGTGCCAGCAGTTTTCTTTCCCGGGGTCCGAATTCACCCCTCCACTTT	CASSFLSRGPNSPLHF
many	TRBV14	TRBD2	TRBJ2-1	TGTGCCAGCAGCCCGAGCCCGGGACTACCTAACAATGAGCAGTTCTTC	CASSPSPGLPNNEQFF
many	TRBV20-1	TRBD1	TRBJ1-4	TGCAGTGCTAGAGATCCCCGACAGGGAGAAAAACTGTTTTTT	CSARDPRQGEKLFF
few	TRBV2	.	TRBJ2-5	TGTGCCAGCAGGAGGGTAGTTCGAGAGACCCAGTACTTC	CASRRVVRETQYF
.	TRBV10-3	.	TRBJ2-3	TGTGCCATCAGTGGGGGACCTCCAGGTACAGATACGCGGTATTTT	CAISGGPPGTDTRYF
.	TRBV5-1	TRBD1	TRBJ2-1	TGCGCCAGCAGCACCATTCCCGGGACAGGGGCCTACAATGAGCAGTTCTTC	CASSTIPGTGAYNEQFF
.	TRBV5-1	.	TRBJ2-7	TGCGCCAGCAGAGAAGGGCTAGCGAACTCCTACGAGCAGTACTTC	CASREGLANSYEQYF
.	TRBV3-1	TRBD2	TRBJ2-1	TGTGCCAGCAGCCAAGATGGGACTAGTCGGTTCTTC	CASSQDGTSRFF
few	TRBV6-2/TRBV6-3	.	TRBJ2-5	TGTGCCAGTAGGCGGAGGGGAACCGTTGGGGAGACCCAGTACTTC	CASRRRGTVGETQYF
.	TRBV20-1	.	TRBJ1-2	TGCAGTGCTAGATTCATCGGGGGACGAGGCTATGGCTACACCTTC	CSARFIGGRGYGYTF
few	TRBV28	.	TRBJ2-7	TGTGCCAGCGAACGGGGAAGGGGGTCCTACGAGCAGTACTTC	CASERGRGSYEQYF
.	TRBV3-1	TRBD2	TRBJ2-3	TGTGCCAGCAGCCCTTATACTAGCGGGGGTTCAGATACGCAGTATTTT	CASSPYTSGGSDTQYF
.	TRBV25-1	.	TRBJ1-1	TGTGCCAGCAGTGACCGGACACGGGGATTGAACACTGAAGCTTTCTTT	CASSDRTRGLNTEAFF
few	TRBV29-1	TRBD2	TRBJ2-1	TGCAGCGTTGCGGCTAGCGGAAGGAGCTCCTACAATGAGCAGTTCTTC	CSVAASGRSSYNEQFF
.	TRBV27	.	TRBJ2-7	TGTGCCAGCAGTTTGCGAGCGCTAACCTACGAGCAGTACTTC	CASSLRALTYEQYF
many	TRBV29-1	TRBD2	TRBJ2-3	TGCAGCGGGGGACTAGCGGGATTCACAGATACGCAGTATTTT	CSGGLAGFTDTQYF
.	TRBV7-9	.	TRBJ1-1	TGTGCTAGCAGCTTAGCTGAGGGCGTCACTGAAGCTTTCTTT	CASSLAEGVTEAFF
.	TRBV5-1	TRBD2	TRBJ2-1	TGCGCCAGCAATAGCGGGAGGGCCGTGCCCAATGAGCAGTTCTTC	CASNSGRAVPNEQFF
.	TRBV2	TRBD2	TRBJ2-1	TGTGCCAGCAATGGAGTGGGACTAGCGGGTCCCAGCACCTACAATGAGCAGTTCTTC	CASNGVGLAGPSTYNEQFF
.	TRBV14	.	TRBJ2-5	TGTGCCAGCAGCCTAGCCGGTCAGCAGTACTTC	CASSLAGQQYF
.	TRBV6-1	.	TRBJ2-3	TGTGCCAGCAGATCTAGCGCCTCTAGCACAGATACGCAGTATTTT	CASRSSASSTDTQYF
.	TRBV15	.	TRBJ2-7	TGTGCCACCAGCAGAGATCCCCGCTCCTACGAGCAGTACTTC	CATSRDPRSYEQYF
few	TRBV9	TRBD2	TRBJ2-1	TGTGCCAGCAGCGTAGGACTAGCGGGGGCCCACGAGCAGTTCTTC	CASSVGLAGAHEQFF
.	TRBV12-3/TRBV12-4	.	TRBJ2-2	TGTGCCAGCAGTTTAGGACACTTCACCGGGGAGCTGTTTTTT	CASSLGHFTGELFF
many	TRBV5-1	.	TRBJ1-1	TGCGCCAGCAGCTCTCGGGGGGGCATGAACACTGAAGCTTTCTTT	CASSSRGGMNTEAFF
.	TRBV6-5	.	TRBJ1-6	TGTGCCAGCAGTTACGCGGGCAGCTCCTATAATTCACCCCTCCACTTT	CASSYAGSSYNSPLHF